This record concerns one TCR beta chain sequence. Antigen: not known. Trimming left V 0 bases short and J 6 bases short, with 6 bases between. The length of the CDR3 is 13 residues. Germline V gene lookup returns CDR1 SNHLY and CDR2 FYNNEI. This entry is derived from a study of CD8 T cells in ankylosing spondylitis. The study, taken as a whole, reports: Reportedly, disease-linked clones are significantly enriched in ankylosing spondylitis patients' matched synovial fluid.

Quantitative 5'-RACE was performed with molecular barcodes, and it yielded the TCR beta libraries. One entry per CDR3 protein, called by TCRdb with MiXCR from the 5' RACE reads. The sample shows roughly 170,000 distinct CDR3 sequences, approximately 10% of them seen only once. What was sequenced was blood, either unsorted or a sorted T cell fraction (not recorded which). V and J are TRBV2 and TRBJ2-1; D call uncertain. The source is a female donor with ankylosing spondylitis or in good health (not recorded which). The DNA of the CDR3 is TGTGCCAGCAGTGAAGCGCTCACCAATGAGCAGTTCTTC. Its translation: CASSEALTNEQFF.